This T cell receptor beta chain derives from a study of cytomegalovirus exposure and HLA in healthy donors. Findings and limits, study-wide: Data from an earlier analysis indicated that most TCR beta V segments were productive either about 90% or about 30% of the time. Accounts indicate the classifier identified cytomegalovirus status with strong specificity and sensitivity. Roughly even sequencing depth across donors was the assumption behind the presence/absence analyses.

As for this clone: As yet, its antigen is unknown.

The PCR made use of 60 Vbeta and 13 Jbeta primers. Data came from immunoSEQ multiplex PCR; TCRdb stores just in-frame clones and leaves some out. The table includes about 140,000 clones, 60% to 80% detected once. The CDR3 spans 17 residues. The chain couples TRBV21-1 to TRBJ2-4; the D call in the table, TRBD1, was not verified against the DNA. TRBV21-1 is a pseudogene. This receptor was taken from a male donor in good health and CMV-seronegative. What was sequenced was PBMCs. CDR3: CASIASGTGKGWDIQYF. As DNA, the CDR3 is TGTGCCAGCATCGCCTCCGGGACAGGGAAAGGCTGGGACATTCAGTACTTC.